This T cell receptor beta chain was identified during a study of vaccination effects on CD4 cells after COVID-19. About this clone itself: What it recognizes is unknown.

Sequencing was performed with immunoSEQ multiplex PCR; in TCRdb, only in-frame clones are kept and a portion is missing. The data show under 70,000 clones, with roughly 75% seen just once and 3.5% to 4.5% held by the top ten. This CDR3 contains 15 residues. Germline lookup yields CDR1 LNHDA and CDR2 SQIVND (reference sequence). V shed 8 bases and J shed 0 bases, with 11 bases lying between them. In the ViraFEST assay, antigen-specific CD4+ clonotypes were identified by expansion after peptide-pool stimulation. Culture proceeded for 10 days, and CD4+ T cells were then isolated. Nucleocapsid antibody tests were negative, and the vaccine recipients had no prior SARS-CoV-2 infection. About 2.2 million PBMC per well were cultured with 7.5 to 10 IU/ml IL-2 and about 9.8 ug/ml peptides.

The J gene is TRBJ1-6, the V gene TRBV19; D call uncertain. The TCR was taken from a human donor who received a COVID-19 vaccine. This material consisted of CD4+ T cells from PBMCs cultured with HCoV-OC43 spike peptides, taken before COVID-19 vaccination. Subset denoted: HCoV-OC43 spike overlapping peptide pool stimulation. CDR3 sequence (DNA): TGTGCCAGTCAGAAATGGGCCTCCTATAATTCACCCCTCCACTTT. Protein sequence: CASQKWASYNSPLHF.